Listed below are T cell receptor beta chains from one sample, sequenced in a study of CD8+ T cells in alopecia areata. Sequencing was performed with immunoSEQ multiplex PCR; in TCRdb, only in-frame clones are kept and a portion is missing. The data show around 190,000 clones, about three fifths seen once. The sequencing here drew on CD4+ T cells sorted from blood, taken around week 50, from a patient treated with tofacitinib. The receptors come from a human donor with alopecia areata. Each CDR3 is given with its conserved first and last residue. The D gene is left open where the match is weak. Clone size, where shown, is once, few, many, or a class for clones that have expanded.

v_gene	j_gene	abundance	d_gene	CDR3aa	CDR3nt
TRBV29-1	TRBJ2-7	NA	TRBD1	CSVSAGGVYEQYF	TGCAGCGTTTCGGCAGGGGGCGTTTACGAGCAGTACTTC
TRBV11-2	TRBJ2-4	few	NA	CASSLDPDSASIQYF	TGTGCCAGCAGCTTAGATCCCGACAGCGCGAGCATTCAGTACTTC
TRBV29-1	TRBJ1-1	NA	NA	CSVHRGGQEAFF	TGCAGCGTTCACCGGGGCGGCCAGGAAGCTTTCTTT
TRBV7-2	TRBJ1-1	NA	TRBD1	CASRATGYGEAFF	TGTGCCAGCAGAGCGACAGGGTATGGTGAAGCTTTCTTT
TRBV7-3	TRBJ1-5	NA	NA	CASSLGSNLGNQPQHF	TGTGCCAGCAGCTTAGGTTCAAACCTTGGCAATCAGCCCCAGCATTTT
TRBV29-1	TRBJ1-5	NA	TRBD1	CSVVDRANQPQHF	TGCAGCGTTGTGGACAGGGCTAATCAGCCCCAGCATTTT
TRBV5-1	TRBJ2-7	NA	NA	CASSLTGRSSYEQYF	TGCGCCAGCAGCTTAACGGGACGGAGCTCCTACGAGCAGTACTTC
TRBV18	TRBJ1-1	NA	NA	CASSRNQGRTNTEAFF	TGTGCCAGCTCACGCAACCAGGGACGGACGAACACTGAAGCTTTCTTT
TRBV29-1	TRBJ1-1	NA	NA	CSVQQGVTEAFF	TGCAGCGTCCAACAGGGAGTTACTGAAGCTTTCTTT
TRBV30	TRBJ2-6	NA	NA	CAWDRDPLANVLTF	TGTGCCTGGGATCGGGACCCCCTGGCCAACGTCCTGACTTTC
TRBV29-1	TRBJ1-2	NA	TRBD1	CSGDGTGVDGYTF	TGCAGCGGCGACGGGACAGGGGTGGATGGCTACACCTTC
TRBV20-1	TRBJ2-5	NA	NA	CSAGTKETQYF	TGCAGTGCTGGGACCAAAGAGACCCAGTACTTC
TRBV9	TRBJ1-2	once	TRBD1	CASSLQGVDYGYTF	TGTGCCAGCAGCTTGCAGGGGGTCGACTATGGCTACACCTTC
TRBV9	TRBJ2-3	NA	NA	CASSVVGTDTQYF	TGTGCCAGCAGCGTAGTGGGGACAGATACGCAGTATTTT
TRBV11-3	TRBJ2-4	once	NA	CASSQGTSLNIQYF	TGTGCCAGCAGCCAGGGAACTAGCTTGAACATTCAGTACTTC
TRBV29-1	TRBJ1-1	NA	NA	CSVVTGTRNTEAFF	TGCAGCGTTGTTACCGGGACTAGGAACACTGAAGCTTTCTTT
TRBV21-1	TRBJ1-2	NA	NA	CASSNLGQRHYGYTF	TGTGCCAGCAGCAACCTTGGACAGAGACACTATGGCTACACCTTC
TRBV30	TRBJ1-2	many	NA	CAWSAQGTNGYTF	TGTGCCTGGAGTGCCCAGGGAACGAATGGCTACACCTTC
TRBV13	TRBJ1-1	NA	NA	CASSSNRVIGTEAFF	TGTGCCAGCAGCTCTAACAGGGTAATTGGGACTGAAGCTTTCTTT
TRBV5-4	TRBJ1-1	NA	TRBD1	CASSWDRRRTEAFF	TGTGCCAGCAGCTGGGACAGGAGAAGGACTGAAGCTTTCTTT
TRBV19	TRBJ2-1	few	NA	CASSGGSSYNEQFF	TGTGCCAGTAGCGGGGGCAGCTCCTACAATGAGCAGTTCTTC
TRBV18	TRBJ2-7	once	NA	CASSPSRSYEQYF	TGTGCCAGCTCACCGTCGAGAAGTTACGAGCAGTACTTC
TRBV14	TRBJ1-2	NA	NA	CASSQARSWVGGYTF	TGTGCCAGCAGCCAAGCCCGTTCTTGGGTCGGTGGCTACACCTTC
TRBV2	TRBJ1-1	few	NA	CASSGAENTEAFF	TGTGCCAGCAGTGGTGCGGAGAACACTGAAGCTTTCTTT
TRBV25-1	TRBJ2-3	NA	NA	CASSRDVTDTQYF	TGTGCCAGCAGTCGGGACGTCACAGATACGCAGTATTTT
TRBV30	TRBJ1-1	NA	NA	CAWARRGATEAFF	TGTGCCTGGGCGAGGCGGGGGGCTACTGAAGCTTTCTTT
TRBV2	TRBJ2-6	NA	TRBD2	CASSRGLAGDTGANVLTF	TGTGCCAGCAGCCGAGGACTAGCGGGGGATACTGGGGCCAACGTCCTGACTTTC
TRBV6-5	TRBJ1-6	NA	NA	CASRGVGPESPLHF	TGTGCCAGCAGGGGCGTTGGCCCAGAATCACCCCTCCACTTT
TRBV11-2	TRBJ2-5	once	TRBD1	CASSFPGQGGETQYF	TGTGCCAGCAGCTTCCCCGGACAGGGGGGCGAGACCCAGTACTTC
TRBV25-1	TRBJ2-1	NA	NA	CASSIQGEQFF	TGTGCCAGCAGTATTCAGGGTGAGCAGTTCTTC
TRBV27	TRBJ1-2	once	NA	CASSFRGAGGYTF	TGTGCCAGCAGTTTCCGTGGGGCGGGCGGCTACACCTTC
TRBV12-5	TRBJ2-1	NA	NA	CASGLGGHLDEQFF	TGTGCTAGTGGTTTGGGGGGACATTTGGATGAGCAGTTCTTC
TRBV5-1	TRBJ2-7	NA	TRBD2	CASSPGTSGGHEQYF	TGCGCCAGCAGCCCGGGGACTAGCGGGGGCCACGAGCAGTACTTC
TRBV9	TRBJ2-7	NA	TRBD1	CASSALQAQGASEQYF	TGTGCCAGCAGCGCCCTTCAGGCACAGGGGGCCTCCGAGCAGTACTTC
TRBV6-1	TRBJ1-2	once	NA	CASNDQSGYTF	TGTGCCAGCAACGATCAGTCAGGCTACACCTTC
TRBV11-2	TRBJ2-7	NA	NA	CASSLGHRSTYEQYF	TGTGCCAGCAGCTTAGGGCACCGATCTACCTACGAGCAGTACTTC
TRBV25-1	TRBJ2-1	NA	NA	CASSELGGSYNEQFF	TGTGCCAGCAGTGAATTGGGTGGCTCCTACAATGAGCAGTTCTTC
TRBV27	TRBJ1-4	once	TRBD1	CASSSGRGQGNEKLFF	TGTGCCAGCAGTTCCGGACGGGGACAGGGTAATGAAAAACTGTTTTTT
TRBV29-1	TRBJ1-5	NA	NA	CSVSPPGQPQHF	TGCAGCGTTAGCCCCCCTGGGCAGCCCCAGCATTTT
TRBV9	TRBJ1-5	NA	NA	CASSGGDQPQHF	TGTGCCAGCAGCGGAGGAGATCAGCCCCAGCATTTT